The 29 T cell receptor beta chains below come from one sample, sequenced in a study of shared clonotypes between healthy human individuals (dated by TCRdb to about 2020). The library came from the immunoSEQ multiplex PCR assay. Here the immuneACCESS table is served through TCRdb, limited to in-frame sequences with V and J called. Missing clones are a known gap in these copies; in checked studies unresolved V genes cover under half, and the rest lacks a known reason. A total of a few million clones appear in this sample, 90% to 97% of them only once. Less than 0.15% of the sample rests with the top ten. The sample consisted of naive CD4+ T cells sorted from blood. Explained via the paper, the cell subset or site label denotes: CD45RA+ positively selected. The receptor source for this set is a man between 18 and 35 years old in good health.

The gene calls are TRBV6-5 and TRBJ2-3; a possible D gene is TRBD2 (5 bases). The CDR3 has 14 residues. V lost 2 bases and J 4 bases, leaving 10 bases between the germline ends. Germline values: CDR1 MNHEY, CDR2 SVGAGI. The CDR3 reads CASSYGSGADTQYF. The CDR3 DNA reads as TGTGCCAGCAGTTACGGCTCCGGGGCAGATACGCAGTATTTT.

The genes are TRBV7-8 and TRBJ2-1; 8 positions match TRBD2. Trimming at V came to 4 bases and at J to 4 bases, leaving 12 bases not matched to a gene. The CDR3 is 17 residues long. Germline V lookup: CDR1 SGHVS, CDR2 FQNEAQ. This CDR3 reads CASSSLVRSGGYNEQFF. The DNA of the CDR3 is TGTGCCAGCAGCTCCCTGGTGAGGAGCGGGGGTTACAATGAGCAGTTCTTC.

This clone showed up just once. The rearrangement links TRBV11-2 to TRBJ2-7; the match to TRBD2 covers 13 bases. Looked up from germline, CDR1 is SGHAT and CDR2 is FQNNGV. The CDR3 runs to 17 residues. V was clipped by 1 base and J by 5 bases; unmatched bases: 8. CDR3 coding DNA: TGTGCCAGCAGCTTAGGGCCGGGACTAGCGGGATACGACGAGCAGTACTTC. Amino acid sequence: CASSLGPGLAGYDEQYF. Variable domain in full (rest from reference TRBV11-2 and TRBJ2-7): EAGVAQSPRYKIIEKRQSVAFWCNPISGHATLYWYQQILGQGPKLLIQFQNNGVVDDSQLPKDRFSAERLKGVDSTLKIQPAKLEDSAVYLCASSLGPGLAGYDEQYFGPGTRLTVT.

This sequence joins TRBV18 and TRBJ1-6; weak D call: TRBD1 (5 bases). Trimming stripped 3 bases from V and 10 bases from J, with 22 bases between. The CDR3 loop spans 17 amino acids. Germline V gene data show CDR1 as KGHSH and CDR2 as LQKENI. CDR3 sequence (DNA): TGTGCCAGCTCACCGGGGCCATCACGGGGGATCGGGTCACCCCTCCACTTT. Translated, it gives CASSPGPSRGIGSPLHF.

This rearrangement joins TRBV7-8 to TRBJ2-2; D gene ambiguous. This CDR3 is built from 14 residues. Germline V gene data show CDR1 as SGHVS and CDR2 as FQNEAQ. Between the trimmed V and J ends, which lost 1 base and 8 bases, there was a span of 11 bases. CDR3 loop: CASSLDEWAGELFF. In nucleotides, the CDR3 is TGTGCCAGCAGCTTAGATGAATGGGCAGGGGAGCTGTTTTTT.

The rearrangement links TRBV11-2 to TRBJ2-1; no reliable D call. Germline V CDR1 and CDR2: SGHAT, FQNNGV. V was shortened by 1 base and J by 4 bases, with 8 bases between the two germline ends. The CDR3 loop spans 14 amino acids. The CDR3 coding sequence is TGTGCCAGCAGCTTAGTATCGCTTTACAATGAGCAGTTCTTC. Protein product: CASSLVSLYNEQFF.

This chain uses TRBV4-3 with TRBJ2-7, with D possibly called TRBD1 or TRBD2 (6 bases each). Per the germline V gene, CDR1 is LGHNA and CDR2 is YSLEER. The CDR3 totals 15 residues. The germline V and J ends were trimmed by 0 bases and 2 bases, with 11 bases remaining between them. CDR3 in DNA: TGCGCCAGCAGCCAAGAAACGGGGGCCACCTACGAGCAGTACTTC. Its protein is CASSQETGATYEQYF.

For the CDR3, the DNA is TGTGCCAGCAGCTTTGACAGGGGCCGCTACGAGCAGTACTTC. As protein: CASSFDRGRYEQYF. The chain links TRBV7-2 to TRBJ2-7, with TRBD1 matching 8 bases. CDR1 SGHTA and CDR2 FQGNSA come from the germline V gene. The CDR3 runs 14 residues. V trimming: 3 bases; J trimming: 3 bases; junction bases outside the gene matches: 4. Based on the CDR3 plus reference TRBV7-2 and TRBJ2-7, the full variable domain is GAGVSQSPSNKVTEKGKDVELRCDPISGHTALYWYRQSLGQGLEFLIYFQGNSAPDKSGLPSDRFSAERTGGSVSTLTIQRTQQEDSAVYLCASSFDRGRYEQYFGPGTRLTVT.

The V call is TRBV10-2, the J call TRBJ2-2, with 10 bases identical to TRBD1. The CDR3 loop spans 13 amino acids. The V and J ends lost 8 bases and 7 bases, in that order; junction bases with no gene match: 4. CDR1 is WSHSY and CDR2 is SAAADI in the germline V gene. CDR3 sequence: CASGDRGFGELFF. The CDR3 region has the DNA TGCGCCAGCGGGGACAGGGGCTTCGGGGAGCTGTTTTTT.

A note on this clone: The same CDR3 also results from other DNA sequences found in this sample. The V gene is TRBV6-1, the J gene TRBJ2-3; D gene uncertain. The CDR3 has 15 residues. CDR1 and CDR2 (germline): MNHNS, SASEGT. V lost 3 bases and J lost 0, with 10 bases in between. The CDR3 nucleotides are TGTGCCAGCAGTGAGAGGCCGGCTAGCACAGATACGCAGTATTTT. Translating gives CASSERPASTDTQYF.

The J gene is TRBJ1-6, the V gene TRBV6-1; maybe TRBD1 (5 bases). V lost 0 bases and J lost 7, with 10 bases in between. The CDR3 spans 15 residues. CDR1 MNHNS and CDR2 SASEGT come from the germline V gene. This CDR3 reads CASSEAWGLNSPLHF. The CDR3 DNA follows: TGTGCCAGCAGTGAAGCGTGGGGCTTGAATTCACCCCTCCACTTT.

CDR3: CASRPGEAVDGELFF. DNA for the CDR3: TGCGCCAGCAGACCTGGGGAGGCAGTCGACGGGGAGCTGTTTTTT. V usage is TRBV4-1 and J usage is TRBJ2-2; D is perhaps TRBD2 (6 bases). Germline V gene data show CDR1 as MGHRA and CDR2 as YSYEKL. Trimming took 6 bases from V and 7 from J, leaving 18 bases between them. This CDR3 is 15 amino acids long.

This clone was counted once. The chain uses TRBV5-4 and TRBJ2-1, with a possible D match to TRBD2 (5 bases). Per germline, CDR1 SGHNT and CDR2 YYREEE (reference sequence). The CDR3 has 14 amino acids. V gave up 1 base and J gave up 0 bases, with 5 bases separating them. CDR3 sequence reads: CASSLTSSYNEQFF. DNA of the CDR3: TGTGCCAGCAGCTTGACTAGCTCCTACAATGAGCAGTTCTTC.

The rearrangement links TRBV7-9 to TRBJ1-3; D is perhaps TRBD1 (5 bases). This CDR3 is built from 13 residues. In germline, CDR1 is SEHNR, CDR2 FQNEAQ (reference sequence). Trimming shortened V by 3 bases and J by 4 bases, and 7 bases separated the two germline ends. CDR3 DNA sequence: TGTGCCAGCAGCTTCGGGGGAGGAAACACCATATATTTT. Its protein product is CASSFGGGNTIYF. Looking up the rest from reference TRBV7-9 and TRBJ1-3 gives the full variable domain: DTGVSQNPRHKITKRGQNVTFRCDPISEHNRLYWYRQTLGQGPEFLTYFQNEAQLEKSRLLSDRFSAERPKGSFSTLEIQRTEQGDSAMYLCASSFGGGNTIYFGEGSWLTVV.

The V call is TRBV6-1, the J call TRBJ1-4; perhaps TRBD1 as D (6 bases). The CDR3 has 14 residues. The germline gives CDR1 MNHNS, CDR2 SASEGT. V was clipped by 4 bases and J by 4 bases, with 10 bases between them. CDR3 protein: CASSGRQVNEKLFF. The CDR3 nucleotides read TGTGCCAGCAGTGGCCGACAGGTTAATGAAAAACTGTTTTTT.

The chain links TRBV7-2 to TRBJ2-1, with 7 nucleotides matching TRBD2. CDR1 SGHTA and CDR2 FQGNSA come from the germline V gene. The junction had 10 bases not matched to a gene; V was cut back by 1 base and J by 7 bases. The CDR3 sequence is 16 residues long. The CDR3 nucleotides are TGTGCCAGCAGCTTAGGCGGGGGAGGGCTTTTTAATGAGCAGTTCTTC. Translated, it gives CASSLGGGGLFNEQFF.

This chain uses TRBV6-6 with TRBJ1-1; no definite D call. V was shortened by 10 bases and J by 8 bases, with 11 bases between the two germline ends. CDR3 length: 10 residues. Per the germline V gene, CDR1 is MNHNY and CDR2 is SVGAGI (reference sequence). CDR3 sequence reads: CAIGLGEAFF. The CDR3 DNA follows: TGTGCCATAGGACTGGGAGAAGCTTTCTTT.

The chain recombines TRBV6-5 with TRBJ1-5; no definite D call. This CDR3 has 14 residues. V was trimmed by 6 bases and J by 9 bases, leaving 18 bases between them. The germline V gene encodes CDR1 MNHEY and CDR2 SVGAGI. The DNA for the CDR3 is TGTGCCAGCAGCCCTCAAGAGACACGGGGGCCCCAGCATTTT. Translating gives CASSPQETRGPQHF.

The genes are TRBV7-2 and TRBJ1-6; D is ambiguous. Per the germline V gene, CDR1 is SGHTA and CDR2 is FQGNSA. Trimming took 5 bases from V and 10 from J, leaving 18 bases between them. The CDR3 is 15 amino acids. DNA of the CDR3: TGTGCCAGCAGCCCCTCCGGGGTTAATTTGTCACCCCTCCACTTT. Translating it yields CASSPSGVNLSPLHF.

With respect to this clone: This sample includes further DNA sequences coding for the same CDR3. The chain uses TRBV2 and TRBJ1-1; D gene ambiguous. The CDR3 has 13 residues. The germline V gene has CDR1 SNHLY and CDR2 FYNNEI. The V end lost 5 bases, the J end lost 0 bases, and 7 bases lay between the germline ends. CDR3 DNA sequence: TGTGCCAGCAGTACGGGGATGAACACTGAAGCTTTCTTT. Amino acids: CASSTGMNTEAFF.

This clone is a singleton in its sample. This CDR3 is also generated by other DNA sequences in the sample. The chain joins TRBV5-1 to TRBJ2-7; 9 bases map to TRBD2. Per germline, CDR1 SGHRS and CDR2 YFSETQ. J was trimmed by 2 bases and V by 3 bases; bases with no gene match: 3. The length of the CDR3 is 14 residues. This CDR3 reads CASSSSGEAYEQYF. CDR3 nucleotide sequence: TGCGCCAGCAGCTCTAGCGGGGAGGCCTACGAGCAGTACTTC.

This clone is a singleton in its sample. The chain carries TRBV5-1 and TRBJ2-7; D possibly uses TRBD1 or TRBD2 (5 bases each). Between the trimmed V and J ends, which lost 3 bases and 2 bases, there was a span of 12 bases. Looked up from germline, CDR1 is SGHRS and CDR2 is YFSETQ. This CDR3 contains 14 residues. The CDR3 sequence is CASSSGPAAYEQYF. Written as DNA, the CDR3 is TGCGCCAGCAGCTCGGGACCCGCCGCCTACGAGCAGTACTTC.

This rearrangement joins TRBV2 to TRBJ2-2; tentative D call: TRBD1 (5 bases). Trimming took off 6 bases at V and 7 bases at J, with 12 bases between the two ends. The CDR3 has 13 amino acids. Germline loops: CDR1 SNHLY, CDR2 FYNNEI. As DNA, the CDR3 is TGTGCCAGCAGGCGCAGGGTGGTCGGGGAGCTGTTTTTT. This gives the protein CASRRRVVGELFF.

The chain links TRBV7-8 to TRBJ1-3; D call uncertain. CDR3 length equals 14 residues. The germline CDR1 and CDR2 sequences are SGHVS and FQNEAQ. Trimming removed 1 base at V and 2 bases at J, with 6 bases between. The CDR3 sequence is CASSLVETGNTIYF. In DNA form, the CDR3 reads TGTGCCAGCAGCTTAGTGGAAACTGGAAACACCATATATTTT.

In regard to this clone: Other DNA sequences from this sample encode an identical CDR3 as well. The chain carries TRBV6-5 and TRBJ1-1, with D perhaps TRBD1 (5 bases). Germline values: CDR1 MNHEY, CDR2 SVGAGI. The V gene lost 3 bases and the J gene lost 5 bases, with 10 bases spanning the gap. The length of the CDR3 is 13 residues. The CDR3 coding sequence is TGTGCCAGCAGTTATAGTCAGGGAACTGAAGCTTTCTTT. Translating it yields CASSYSQGTEAFF.

In the case of this clone: The sample holds other DNA sequences that translate to the same CDR3. This chain links TRBV5-4 with TRBJ2-7; 9 nucleotides align to TRBD1. V shed 3 bases, J shed 3 bases, and the junction held 4 bases outside the gene matches. The length of the CDR3 is 14 residues. Germline values: CDR1 SGHNT, CDR2 YYREEE (reference sequence). CDR3 in amino acids: CASSSPGQGYEQYF. The CDR3 DNA sequence: TGTGCCAGCAGCTCCCCGGGACAGGGCTACGAGCAGTACTTC.

This clone was counted once. The CDR3, as DNA: TGTGCCAGCAGCGTCGGGCATTCTAGCACAGATACGCAGTATTTT. Translation gives CASSVGHSSTDTQYF. The V and J genes are TRBV9 and TRBJ2-3; D gene ambiguous. The CDR3 runs 15 residues. Germline assignment: CDR1 SGDLS and CDR2 YYNGEE. V was pared by 2 bases and J by 0 bases, with 10 bases between.

The chain uses TRBV30 and TRBJ1-5; 7 bases map to TRBD1. The junction had 10 bases not matched to a gene; V was cut back by 8 bases and J by 0 bases. The CDR3 is 15 amino acids. Germline V gene lookup returns CDR1 GTSNPN and CDR2 SVGIG (reference sequence). The CDR3 DNA reads as TGTGCCACCAGCCTGGGGACAGTTAGCAATCAGCCCCAGCATTTT. Amino acids: CATSLGTVSNQPQHF.

J is TRBJ2-7 and V is TRBV2; TRBD1 aligns across 7 bases. V shed 4 bases and J 4 bases; nucleotides not matched to a gene: 7. Germline V gives CDR1 SNHLY, CDR2 FYNNEI. This CDR3 is 14 amino acids long. The DNA for the CDR3 is TGTGCCAGCAGTGGATGGACAGGTACATACGAGCAGTACTTC. Encoded protein: CASSGWTGTYEQYF.